The 6 T cell receptor beta chains presented below share a single source sample, sequenced in a study of breast tumors, draining lymph nodes, adjacent tissues. Samples came from axillary lymph nodes draining the breast cancer. TCRdb called the multiplex PCR reads again in MiXCR, with one record for every CDR3 protein. The table has 140,000 or so distinct CDR3 sequences, about 31% seen once; the top ten hold approximately 2.3%. Material: axillary lymph node tissue. Receptors were obtained from a female donor with breast cancer. Some clones in this sample may be carry-over from other donors' samples.

Worth noting for this clonotype: A single base separates this from a much larger clone, so it may be a read error. The chain joins TRBV5-1 to TRBJ2-5, with 7 positions matching TRBD2. The CDR3 contains 12 residues. Germline values: CDR1 SGHRS, CDR2 YFSETQ. CDR3 loop: CASTRGGETHYF. CDR3 DNA sequence: TGCGCCAGCACTCGGGGAGGGGAGACCCACTACTTC. The whole variable domain, filled in from reference TRBV5-1 and TRBJ2-5, reads KAGVTQTPRYLIKTRGQQVTLSCSPISGHRSVSWYQQTPGQGLQFLFEYFSETQRNKGNFPGRFSGRQFSNSRSEMNVSTLELGDSALYLCASTRGGETHYFGPGTRLLVL.

The sample holds many counts of this clonotype. The V call is TRBV6-2 or TRBV6-3, the J call TRBJ1-2, with TRBD1 matching 7 bases. Germline CDR1 MNHEY, CDR2 SVGEGT. CDR3 length equals 14 residues. Trimming at V came to 2 bases and at J to 3 bases, leaving 3 bases not matched to a gene. CDR3 amino acids: CASSYIGGDYGYTF. In DNA, the CDR3 is TGTGCCAGCAGTTACATAGGGGGCGACTATGGCTACACCTTC.

The V and J genes are TRBV6-8 and TRBJ2-7, with 9 bases aligning to TRBD1. CDR1 is MNHGY, CDR2 SAAAGT, per germline. This CDR3 has 15 amino acids. J lost 2 bases, V lost 5 bases, and 7 bases had no gene match. In DNA, the CDR3 is TGTGCCAGCAGTCCGGACAGGGGATTTACCTACGAGCAGTACTTC. Residues: CASSPDRGFTYEQYF.

For this clonotype: An end of the junction does not agree with germline; a read error may underlie this. V gene TRBV20-1 combines with J gene TRBJ2-1, with 8 bases identical to TRBD1. Germline CDR1 is DFQATT and CDR2 is SNEGSKA (reference sequence). The CDR3 has 14 residues. The CDR3 loop is CSASRQGYHNEQLF. The CDR3 coding sequence is TGCAGTGCTAGCCGACAGGGGTATCACAATGAGCAGCTCTTC.

In this sample, this clonotype turned up many times. V gene TRBV7-9 combines with J gene TRBJ2-6, with D possibly matching TRBD1 (7 bases). From germline, CDR1 is SEHNR and CDR2 FQNEAQ (reference sequence). The CDR3 length is 20 residues. V gave up 2 bases and J gave up 2 bases, with 22 bases separating them. This CDR3 reads CASSLILGQGGRPGANVLTF. The DNA of the CDR3 is TGTGCCAGCAGCTTAATTTTGGGGCAGGGGGGAAGGCCTGGGGCCAACGTCCTGACTTTC.

This chain joins TRBV5-5 and TRBJ1-2, with 7 bases lining up with TRBD1. CDR1 and CDR2 from the germline V gene are SGHKS and YYEKEE (reference sequence). There are 13 residues in the CDR3. Germline trimming cut 0 bases from V and 8 bases from J; bases unmatched to any gene: 4. The chain's CDR3 is CASSLVGGGGYTF. DNA for the CDR3: TGTGCCAGCAGCTTGGTGGGAGGGGGCGGCTACACCTTC.